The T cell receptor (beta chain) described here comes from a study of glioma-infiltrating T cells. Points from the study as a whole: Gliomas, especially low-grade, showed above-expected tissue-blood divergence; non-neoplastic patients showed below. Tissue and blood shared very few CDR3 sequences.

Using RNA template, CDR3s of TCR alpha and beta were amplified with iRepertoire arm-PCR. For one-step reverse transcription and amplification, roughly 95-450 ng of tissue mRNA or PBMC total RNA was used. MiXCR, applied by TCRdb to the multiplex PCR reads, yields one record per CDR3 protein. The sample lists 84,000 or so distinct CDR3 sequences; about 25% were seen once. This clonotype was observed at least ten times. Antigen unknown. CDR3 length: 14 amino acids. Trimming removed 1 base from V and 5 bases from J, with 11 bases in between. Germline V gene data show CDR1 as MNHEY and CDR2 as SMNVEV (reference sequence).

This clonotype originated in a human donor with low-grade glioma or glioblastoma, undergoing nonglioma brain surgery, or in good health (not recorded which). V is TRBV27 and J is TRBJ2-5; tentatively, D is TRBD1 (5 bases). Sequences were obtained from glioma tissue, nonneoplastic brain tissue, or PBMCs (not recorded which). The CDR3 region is CASSLFGKGETQYF. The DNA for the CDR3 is TGTGCCAGCAGTTTATTCGGCAAGGGGGAGACCCAGTACTTC.